Included here is one T cell receptor (beta chain) sequence, with context. Its matching antigen is unknown. Alongside a J-beta primer mix, a sample-barcoded 5' primer served in a second PCR lasting roughly 7 to 11 cycles. Every cDNA molecule bore a tag from a template-switch adaptor containing 12 random nucleotides. TCRdb called the 5' RACE reads again in MiXCR, with one record for every CDR3 protein. Of some 860,000 distinct CDR3 sequences in the sample, roughly 56% were seen once. This record comes from a study of blood T cells in healthy people across ages. Study-level points and caveats: Because donor CMV status was unknown, expanded clonotype changes were possibly confounded.

Germline values: CDR1 LGHNA, CDR2 YSLEER. The length of the CDR3 is 17 residues. The V segment lost 4 bases and the J segment 3 bases; nucleotides outside the gene matches: 10. Donors gave 8 to 10 milliliters of peripheral blood apiece. The sample taken for sequencing was blood. The chain has TRBV4-3 and TRBJ2-5; 11 nucleotides agree with TRBD1. The TCR was taken from a man in his forties in good health. CDR3 coding DNA: TGCGCCAGCAGCCCAGGACAGGGGGCAAGCCCTAAAGAGACCCAGTACTTC. Its protein product is CASSPGQGASPKETQYF.